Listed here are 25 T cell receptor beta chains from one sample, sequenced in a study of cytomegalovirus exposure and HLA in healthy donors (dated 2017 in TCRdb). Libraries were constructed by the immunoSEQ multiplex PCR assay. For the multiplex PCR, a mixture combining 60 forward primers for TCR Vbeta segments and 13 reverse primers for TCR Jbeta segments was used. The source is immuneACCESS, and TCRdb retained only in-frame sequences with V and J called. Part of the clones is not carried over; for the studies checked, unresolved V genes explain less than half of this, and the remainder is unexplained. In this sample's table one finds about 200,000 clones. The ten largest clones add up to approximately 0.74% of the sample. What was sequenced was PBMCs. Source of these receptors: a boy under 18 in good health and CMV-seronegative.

The CDR3 DNA sequence: TGTGCCAGCTCCCCCAGTGAGGAGTACACTGAAGCTTTCTTT. Amino acids: CASSPSEEYTEAFF. The V and J genes are TRBV18 and TRBJ1-1; D uncertain. The germline V gene has CDR1 KGHSH and CDR2 LQKENI. V was cut by 6 bases and J by 3 bases, with 14 bases left in between. The CDR3 is 14 amino acids.

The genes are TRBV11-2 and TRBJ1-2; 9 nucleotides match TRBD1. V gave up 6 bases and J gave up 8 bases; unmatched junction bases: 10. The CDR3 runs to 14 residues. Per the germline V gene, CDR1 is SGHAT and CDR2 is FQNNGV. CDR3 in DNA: TGTGCCAGCAGTTTTACAGGGGGCTCGTTAGGCTACACCTTC. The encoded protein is CASSFTGGSLGYTF.

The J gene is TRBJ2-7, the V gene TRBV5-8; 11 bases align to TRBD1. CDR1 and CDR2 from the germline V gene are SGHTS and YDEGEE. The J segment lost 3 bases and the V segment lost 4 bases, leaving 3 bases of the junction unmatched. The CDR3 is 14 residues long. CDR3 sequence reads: CASSPGTGGYEQYF. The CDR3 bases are TGTGCCAGCAGCCCCGGGACAGGGGGCTACGAGCAGTACTTC.

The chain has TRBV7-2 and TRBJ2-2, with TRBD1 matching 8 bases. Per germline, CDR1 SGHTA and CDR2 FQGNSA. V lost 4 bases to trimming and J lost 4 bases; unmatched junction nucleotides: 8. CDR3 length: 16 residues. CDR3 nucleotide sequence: TGTGCCAGCAGCTCCGACAGGGGAAGAGGCACCGGGGAGCTGTTTTTT. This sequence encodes CASSSDRGRGTGELFF.

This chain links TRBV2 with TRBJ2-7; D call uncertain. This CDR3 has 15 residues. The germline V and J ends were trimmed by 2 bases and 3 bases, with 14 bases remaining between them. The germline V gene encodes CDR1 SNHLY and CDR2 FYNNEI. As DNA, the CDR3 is TGTGCCAGCAGTGAATTGGCGGAACTGCGCTACGAGCAGTACTTC. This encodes CASSELAELRYEQYF.

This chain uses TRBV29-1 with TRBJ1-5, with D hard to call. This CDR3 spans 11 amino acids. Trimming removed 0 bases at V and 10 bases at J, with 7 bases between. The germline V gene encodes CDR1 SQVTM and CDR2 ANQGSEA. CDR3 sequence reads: CSVEDSLPQHF. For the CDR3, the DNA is TGCAGCGTTGAAGATTCCCTCCCCCAGCATTTT.

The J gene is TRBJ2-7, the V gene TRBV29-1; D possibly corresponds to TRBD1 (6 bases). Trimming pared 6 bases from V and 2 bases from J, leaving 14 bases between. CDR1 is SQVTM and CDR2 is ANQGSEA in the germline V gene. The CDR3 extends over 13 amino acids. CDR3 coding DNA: TGCAGCGTCGAGAGACAGGAACCCTACGAGCAGTACTTC. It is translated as CSVERQEPYEQYF.

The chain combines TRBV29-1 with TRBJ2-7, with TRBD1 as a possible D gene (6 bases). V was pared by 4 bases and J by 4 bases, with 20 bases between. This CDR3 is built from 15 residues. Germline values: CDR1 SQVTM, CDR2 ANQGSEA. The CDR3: CSVAWGQGKRYEQYF. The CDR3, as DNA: TGCAGCGTTGCTTGGGGGCAGGGTAAAAGGTACGAGCAGTACTTC.

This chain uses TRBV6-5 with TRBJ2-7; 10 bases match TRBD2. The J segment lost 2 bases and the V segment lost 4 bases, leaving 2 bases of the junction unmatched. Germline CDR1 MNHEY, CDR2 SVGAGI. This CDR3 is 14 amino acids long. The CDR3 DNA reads TGTGCCAGCAGTTGGACTAGCGGCGCCTACGAGCAGTACTTC. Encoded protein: CASSWTSGAYEQYF.

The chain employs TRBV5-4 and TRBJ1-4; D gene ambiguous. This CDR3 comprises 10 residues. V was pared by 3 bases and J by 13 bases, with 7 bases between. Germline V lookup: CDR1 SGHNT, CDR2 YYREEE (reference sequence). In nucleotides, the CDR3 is TGTGCCAGCAGCTGGCGGGGACTGTTTTTT. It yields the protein CASSWRGLFF.

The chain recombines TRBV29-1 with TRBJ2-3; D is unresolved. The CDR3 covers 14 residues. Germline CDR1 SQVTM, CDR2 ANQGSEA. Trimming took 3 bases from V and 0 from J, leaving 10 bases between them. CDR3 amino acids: CSVELEISTDTQYF. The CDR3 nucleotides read TGCAGCGTTGAGTTGGAGATTAGCACAGATACGCAGTATTTT.

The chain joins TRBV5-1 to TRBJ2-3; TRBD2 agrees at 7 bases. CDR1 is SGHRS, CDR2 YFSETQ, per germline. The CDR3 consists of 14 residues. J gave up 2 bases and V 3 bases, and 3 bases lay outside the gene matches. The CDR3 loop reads CASSSGGLTDTQYF. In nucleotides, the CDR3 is TGCGCCAGCAGCTCGGGAGGCCTCACAGATACGCAGTATTTT.

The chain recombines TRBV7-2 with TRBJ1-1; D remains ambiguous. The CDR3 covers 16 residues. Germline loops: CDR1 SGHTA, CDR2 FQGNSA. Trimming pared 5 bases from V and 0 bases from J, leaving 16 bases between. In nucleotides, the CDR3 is TGTGCCAGCAGCCCCGAAGCCCCGGGGATGAACACTGAAGCTTTCTTT. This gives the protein CASSPEAPGMNTEAFF. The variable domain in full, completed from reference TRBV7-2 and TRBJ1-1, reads GAGVSQSPSNKVTEKGKDVELRCDPISGHTALYWYRQSLGQGLEFLIYFQGNSAPDKSGLPSDRFSAERTGGSVSTLTIQRTQQEDSAVYLCASSPEAPGMNTEAFFGQGTRLTVV.

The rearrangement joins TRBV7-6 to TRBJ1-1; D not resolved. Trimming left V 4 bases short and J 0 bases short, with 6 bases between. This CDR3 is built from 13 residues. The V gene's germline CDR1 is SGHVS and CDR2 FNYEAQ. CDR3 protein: CASSSRVNTEAFF. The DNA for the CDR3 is TGTGCCAGCAGCTCACGGGTGAACACTGAAGCTTTCTTT.

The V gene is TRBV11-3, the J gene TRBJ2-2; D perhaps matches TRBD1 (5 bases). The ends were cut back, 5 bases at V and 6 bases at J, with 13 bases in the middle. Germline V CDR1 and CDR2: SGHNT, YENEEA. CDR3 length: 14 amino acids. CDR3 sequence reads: CASSLRVGAGELFF. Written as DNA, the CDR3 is TGTGCCAGCAGCCTCCGGGTAGGGGCCGGGGAGCTGTTTTTT. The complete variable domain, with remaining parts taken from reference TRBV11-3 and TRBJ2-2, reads EAGVVQSPRYKIIEKKQPVAFWCNPISGHNTLYWYLQNLGQGPELLIRYENEEAVDDSQLPKDRFSAERLKGVDSTLKIQPAELGDSAVYLCASSLRVGAGELFFGEGSRLTVL.

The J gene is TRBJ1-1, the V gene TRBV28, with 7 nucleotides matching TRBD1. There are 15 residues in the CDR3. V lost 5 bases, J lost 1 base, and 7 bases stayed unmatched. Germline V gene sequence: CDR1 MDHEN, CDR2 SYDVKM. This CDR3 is CASSPAGTANTEAFF. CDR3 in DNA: TGTGCCAGCAGTCCGGCCGGGACAGCGAACACTGAAGCTTTCTTT.

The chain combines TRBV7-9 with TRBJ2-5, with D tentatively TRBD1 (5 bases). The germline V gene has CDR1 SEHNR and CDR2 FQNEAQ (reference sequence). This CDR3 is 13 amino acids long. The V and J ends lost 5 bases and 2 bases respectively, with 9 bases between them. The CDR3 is CASSMDTQETQYF. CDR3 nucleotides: TGTGCCAGCAGCATGGACACTCAAGAGACCCAGTACTTC. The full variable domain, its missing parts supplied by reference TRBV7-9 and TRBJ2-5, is DTGVSQNPRHKITKRGQNVTFRCDPISEHNRLYWYRQTLGQGPEFLTYFQNEAQLEKSRLLSDRFSAERPKGSFSTLEIQRTEQGDSAMYLCASSMDTQETQYFGPGTRLLVL.

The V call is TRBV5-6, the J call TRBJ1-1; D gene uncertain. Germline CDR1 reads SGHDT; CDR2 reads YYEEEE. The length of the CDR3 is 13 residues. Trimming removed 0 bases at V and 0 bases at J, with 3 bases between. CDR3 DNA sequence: TGTGCCAGCAGCTTGGGGCTGAACACTGAAGCTTTCTTT. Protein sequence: CASSLGLNTEAFF.

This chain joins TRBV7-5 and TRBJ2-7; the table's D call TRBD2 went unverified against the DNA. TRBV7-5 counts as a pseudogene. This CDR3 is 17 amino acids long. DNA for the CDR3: TGTGCCAGAAGCCCCCGCGCGGGGGGCGGGGGGGCCGACGAGCGGTACTTC. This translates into CARSPRAGGGGADERYF.

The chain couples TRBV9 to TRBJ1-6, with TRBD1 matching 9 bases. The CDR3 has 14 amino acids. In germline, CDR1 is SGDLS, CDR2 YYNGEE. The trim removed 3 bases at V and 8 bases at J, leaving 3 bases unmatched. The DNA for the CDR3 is TGTGCCAGCAGCGCGGACAGGGGTGATTCACCCCTCCACTTT. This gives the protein CASSADRGDSPLHF. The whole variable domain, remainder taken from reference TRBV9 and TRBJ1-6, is DSGVTQTPKHLITATGQRVTLRCSPRSGDLSVYWYQQSLDQGLQFLIQYYNGEERAKGNILERFSAQQFPDLHSELNLSSLELGDSALYFCASSADRGDSPLHFGNGTRLTVT.

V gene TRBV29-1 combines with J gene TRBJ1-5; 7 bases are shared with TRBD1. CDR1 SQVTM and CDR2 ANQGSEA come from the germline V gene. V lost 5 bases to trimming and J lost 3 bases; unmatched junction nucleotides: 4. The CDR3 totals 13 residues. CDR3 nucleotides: TGCAGCGTTTCTGACAGGGTCAATCAGCCCCAGCATTTT. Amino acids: CSVSDRVNQPQHF.

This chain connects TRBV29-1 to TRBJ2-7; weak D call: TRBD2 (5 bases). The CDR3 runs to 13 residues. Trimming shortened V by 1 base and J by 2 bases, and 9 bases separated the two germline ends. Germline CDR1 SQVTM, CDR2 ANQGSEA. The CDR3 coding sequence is TGCAGCGTTGAAGGTCGGGAACCCTACGAGCAGTACTTC. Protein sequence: CSVEGREPYEQYF.

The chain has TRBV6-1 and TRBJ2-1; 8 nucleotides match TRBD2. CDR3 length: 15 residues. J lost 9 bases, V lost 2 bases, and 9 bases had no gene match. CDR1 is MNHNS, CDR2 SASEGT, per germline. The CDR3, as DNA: TGTGCCAGCAGTGAAACGGCGGGGGGCCTAAGTGAGCAGTTCTTC. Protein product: CASSETAGGLSEQFF.

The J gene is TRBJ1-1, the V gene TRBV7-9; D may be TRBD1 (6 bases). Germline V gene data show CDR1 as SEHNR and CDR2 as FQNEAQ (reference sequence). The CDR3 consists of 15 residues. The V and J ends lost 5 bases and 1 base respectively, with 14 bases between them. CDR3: CASSTRQAQNTEAFF. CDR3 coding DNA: TGTGCCAGCAGCACCCGACAGGCCCAGAACACTGAAGCTTTCTTT.

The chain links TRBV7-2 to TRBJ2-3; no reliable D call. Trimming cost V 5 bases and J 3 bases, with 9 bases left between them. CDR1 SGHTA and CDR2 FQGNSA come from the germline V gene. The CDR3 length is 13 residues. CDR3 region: CASSPPETDTQYF. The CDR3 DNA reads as TGTGCCAGCAGCCCGCCGGAGACAGATACGCAGTATTTT.